What follows is one TCR beta chain and its context. This clonotype was seen only a few times. The antigen this receptor binds is unknown. No much larger clone is present one base from it, and per-base qualities are unavailable. This sample is part of a study of neurological immune-mediated disorders (dated by TCRdb to the late 2010s). Looking at the study overall: Among the approximately 34 multiple sclerosis patients, relapsing-remitting MS was present in 31 and secondary progressive MS was present in 3. The approximately 110 TCR-beta libraries covered PBMC samples along with longitudinal samples, technical triplicates, and paired sorted CD4+ and CD8+ T-cell subsets. Peripheral blood TCR-beta repertoires from HTLV-I-associated myelopathy (HAM/TSP) patients, multiple sclerosis patients and healthy controls were compared by UMI-based sequencing. Of the roughly 71 subjects in the cohort, roughly 14 were HAM/TSP patients, roughly 34 were multiple sclerosis patients, and approximately 20 were healthy controls. Points the paper makes about the study in general: In phylogenetic analysis, the repertoires of 18 of 34 MS patients grouped into a cluster of related CDR3 sequences, which suggests a possible signature at the repertoire level. The highest TCR clonal expansion was observed in HAM/TSP patients, whereas the lowest was observed in MS patients, even when compared with healthy controls. Expanded clones from different subjects shared no identical CDR3 amino acid sequences, which suggests that TCR-beta repertoires were private in all groups. No clinical or MRI features were associated with the MS cluster, and the authors said that larger cohorts are needed.

For unsorted PBMC libraries, 2 million PBMCs were used after storage in RNAlater at -80 degrees C until RNA extraction. Multiple sclerosis patients were enrolled in a US clinical protocol under which disease progression was evaluated by magnetic resonance imaging. Peripheral blood underwent Ficoll-Hypaque density gradient centrifugation to isolate PBMCs, which were then cryopreserved in liquid nitrogen. To synthesize cDNA, template-switch 5'RACE was performed with a primer carrying a 10-nucleotide random unique molecular identifier so that each TCR transcript was tagged. Over 180 million TCR-beta sequences, covering 15-18 subjects, were produced in each sequencing run. The RNeasy kit was used to extract total RNA. Using the KAPA Real-time Library Amplification kit, TCR-beta VDJ regions were amplified with primers for the TCR constant region and the 5'RACE anchor. A first PCR added sample indexes and Illumina adaptors, after which a second PCR increased the library yield. After Ampure bead purification, the TCR product of roughly 650 bp was size-selected on a 2% E-gel SizeSelection system. Before pooling, libraries had their quality checked on a Bioanalyzer, their concentration measured with Qubit, and their quantity determined with the Kapa Library Quantification kit. An Illumina HiSeq 2500 sequenced the libraries paired-end 2 x 150 bp. To increase sequence diversity, roughly 24-32% phiX was spiked into each library pool. The authors processed their data as follows. Quality-filtered reads were processed with the UMI-based MiGEC pipeline, and over 90% of raw TCR sequences were removed by the MiGEC pipeline during error correction. IMGT germline references were used for aligning VDJ genes, and each clonotype was defined as a unique CDR3 amino acid sequence together with its V-J genes. Clonal expansion, Shannon diversity and CDR3 relatedness (CalcPairwiseDistances, ClusterSamples) were evaluated with VDJtools, and phylogenetic trees were built with CLCbio workbench. A clone was classed as expanded if it had 8 or more unique UMIs, a cutoff based on coefficient-of-variation modelling across technical triplicates. Using fastp trimming at Q25 and MiXCR clonotype assembly, TCRdb reanalyzed the public sequencing data and kept in-frame beta chains. Every entry covers one CDR3 protein and lists the most common genes and DNA from its rows. These V and J calls originate from TCRdb's pipeline instead of the authors' own analysis. The sample table holds roughly 70,000 distinct CDR3 sequences, of which roughly 4.5% were seen once. The top ten clonotypes cover roughly 2.4% of the sample.

V sheds 4 bases and J sheds 1 base, leaving 11 bases between their ends. The CDR1 and CDR2 encoded by the germline V gene are SGHDT and YYEEEE. The CDR3 goes from the cysteine to the phenylalanine over 15 residues. The DNA shown is the 45-base CDR3, in frame from base 1. This sequence was found in a woman in her 70s with multiple sclerosis. The chain uses TRBV5-6 and TRBJ2-2; the D segment may tentatively be TRBD1 or TRBD2, each giving 5 matched bases. Sequencing was done on a sample of PBMCs. The nucleotide sequence reads TGTGCCAGCAGCGGACTGGGGGTGAACACCGGGGAGCTGTTTTTT. Its protein product is CASSGLGVNTGELFF.